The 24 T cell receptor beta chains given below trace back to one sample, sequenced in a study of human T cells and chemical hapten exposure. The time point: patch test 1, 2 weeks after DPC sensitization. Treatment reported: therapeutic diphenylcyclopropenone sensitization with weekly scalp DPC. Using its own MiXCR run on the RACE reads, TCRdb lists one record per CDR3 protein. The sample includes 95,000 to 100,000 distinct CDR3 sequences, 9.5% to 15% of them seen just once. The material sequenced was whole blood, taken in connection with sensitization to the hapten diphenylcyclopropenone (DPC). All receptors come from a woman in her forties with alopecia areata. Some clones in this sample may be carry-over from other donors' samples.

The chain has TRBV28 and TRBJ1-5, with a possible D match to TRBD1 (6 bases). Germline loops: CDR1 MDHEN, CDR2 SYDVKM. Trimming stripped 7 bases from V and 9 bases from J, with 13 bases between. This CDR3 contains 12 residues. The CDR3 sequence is CASNLQGGPQHF. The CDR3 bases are TGTGCCAGCAACCTCCAAGGGGGGCCCCAGCATTTT.

CDR3 region: CASSLFTGGAYNEQFF. CDR3 DNA sequence: TGTGCCAGCAGTTTATTTACGGGAGGGGCATACAATGAGCAGTTCTTC. The chain is built from TRBV12-3 or TRBV12-4 and TRBJ2-1; 8 bases match TRBD2. The CDR3 sequence is 16 residues long. Trimming took 2 bases from V and 4 from J; bases not matched to a gene: 7.

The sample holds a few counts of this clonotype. The CDR3 DNA is TGTGCCAGTAGTATGGGGCCCTACGAGCAGTACTTC. Protein sequence: CASSMGPYEQYF. The chain recombines TRBV19 with TRBJ2-7; possibly TRBD1 for D (5 bases). V lost 3 bases and J 2 bases, leaving 5 bases between the germline ends. This CDR3 spans 12 amino acids. Germline V gene lookup returns CDR1 LNHDA and CDR2 SQIVND (reference sequence).

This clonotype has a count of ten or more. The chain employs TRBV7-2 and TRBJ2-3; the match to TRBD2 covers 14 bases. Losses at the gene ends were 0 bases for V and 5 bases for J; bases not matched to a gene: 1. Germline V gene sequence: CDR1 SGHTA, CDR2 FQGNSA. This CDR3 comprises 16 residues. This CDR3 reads CASSLAGTSGRDTQYF. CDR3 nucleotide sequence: TGTGCCAGCAGCTTAGCTGGGACTAGCGGGAGAGATACGCAGTATTTT. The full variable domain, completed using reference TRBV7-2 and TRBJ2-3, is GAGVSQSPSNKVTEKGKDVELRCDPISGHTALYWYRQSLGQGLEFLIYFQGNSAPDKSGLPSDRFSAERTGGSVSTLTIQRTQQEDSAVYLCASSLAGTSGRDTQYFGPGTRLTVL.

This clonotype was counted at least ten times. CDR3 nucleotide sequence: TGCAGCGTAGAGGACAGGGTATGGGACAATGAGCAGTTCTTC. Its translation: CSVEDRVWDNEQFF. This chain links TRBV29-1 with TRBJ2-1; TRBD1 matches at 8 bases. Germline CDR1 and CDR2: SQVTM and ANQGSEA. CDR3 length equals 14 residues. After removal of 6 bases from V and 5 bases from J, the junction contained 9 bases not matched to a gene.

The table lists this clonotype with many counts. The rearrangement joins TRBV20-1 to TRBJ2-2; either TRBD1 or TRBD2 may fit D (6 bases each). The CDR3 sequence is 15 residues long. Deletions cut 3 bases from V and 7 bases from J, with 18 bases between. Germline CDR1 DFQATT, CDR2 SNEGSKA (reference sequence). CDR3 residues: CSARQQGGDVGELFF. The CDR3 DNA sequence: TGCAGTGCTAGGCAACAGGGCGGGGATGTCGGGGAGCTGTTTTTT.

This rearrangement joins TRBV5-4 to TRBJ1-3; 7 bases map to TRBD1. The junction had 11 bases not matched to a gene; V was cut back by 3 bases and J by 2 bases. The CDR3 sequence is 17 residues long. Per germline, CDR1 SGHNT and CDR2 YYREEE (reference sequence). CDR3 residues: CASSSRTRTGPGNTIYF. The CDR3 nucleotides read TGTGCCAGCAGCTCCCGCACCCGGACAGGTCCTGGAAACACCATATATTTT.

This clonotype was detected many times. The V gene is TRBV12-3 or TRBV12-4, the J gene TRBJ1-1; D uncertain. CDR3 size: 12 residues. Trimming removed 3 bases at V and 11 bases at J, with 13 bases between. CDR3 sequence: CASSLALPWAFF. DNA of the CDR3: TGTGCCAGCAGTTTGGCTCTTCCCTGGGCTTTCTTT.

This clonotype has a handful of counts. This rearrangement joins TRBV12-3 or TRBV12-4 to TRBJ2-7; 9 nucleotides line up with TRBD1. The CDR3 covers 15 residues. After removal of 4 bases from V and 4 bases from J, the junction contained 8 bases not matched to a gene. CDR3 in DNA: TGTGCCAGCAGTTCCCGGGGGACAGGGTTTTACGAGCAGTACTTC. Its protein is CASSSRGTGFYEQYF.

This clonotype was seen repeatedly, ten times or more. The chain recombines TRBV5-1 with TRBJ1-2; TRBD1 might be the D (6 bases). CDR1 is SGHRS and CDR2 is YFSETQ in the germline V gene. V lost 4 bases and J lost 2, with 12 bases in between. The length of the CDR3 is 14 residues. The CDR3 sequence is CASSPATGNYGYTF. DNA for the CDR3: TGCGCCAGCAGCCCCGCGACAGGAAACTATGGCTACACCTTC.

The CDR3 here is CASSAAGQGSDTQYF. As DNA, the CDR3 is TGTGCCAGCAGTGCAGCGGGACAGGGATCAGATACGCAGTATTTT. The chain couples TRBV6-4 to TRBJ2-3, with 9 bases aligning to TRBD1. Trimming took 4 bases from V and 4 from J; bases not matched to a gene: 6. Per the germline V gene, CDR1 is MRHNA and CDR2 is SNTAGT. This CDR3 has 15 amino acids.

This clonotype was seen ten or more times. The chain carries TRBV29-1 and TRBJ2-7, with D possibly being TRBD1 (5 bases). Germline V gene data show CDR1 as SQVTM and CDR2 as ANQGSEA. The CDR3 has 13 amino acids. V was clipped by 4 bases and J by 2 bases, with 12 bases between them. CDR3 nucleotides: TGCAGCGTTGTAGTATGGGGCACCTACGAGCAGTACTTC. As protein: CSVVVWGTYEQYF.

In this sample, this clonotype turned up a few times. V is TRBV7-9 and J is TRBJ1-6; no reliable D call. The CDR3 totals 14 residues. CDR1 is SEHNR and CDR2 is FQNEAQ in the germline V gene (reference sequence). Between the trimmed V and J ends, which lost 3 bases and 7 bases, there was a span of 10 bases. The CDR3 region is CASSFSSPNSPLHF. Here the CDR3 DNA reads TGTGCCAGCAGCTTTAGTAGTCCGAATTCACCCCTCCACTTT. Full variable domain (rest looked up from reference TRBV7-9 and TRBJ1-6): DTGVSQNPRHKITKRGQNVTFRCDPISEHNRLYWYRQTLGQGPEFLTYFQNEAQLEKSRLLSDRFSAERPKGSFSTLEIQRTEQGDSAMYLCASSFSSPNSPLHFGNGTRLTVT.

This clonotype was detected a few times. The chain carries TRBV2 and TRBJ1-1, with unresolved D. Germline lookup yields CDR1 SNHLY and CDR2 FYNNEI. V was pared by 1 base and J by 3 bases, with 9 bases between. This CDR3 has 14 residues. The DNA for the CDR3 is TGTGCCAGCAGTGAAGACACAGCTTACACTGAAGCTTTCTTT. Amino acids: CASSEDTAYTEAFF.

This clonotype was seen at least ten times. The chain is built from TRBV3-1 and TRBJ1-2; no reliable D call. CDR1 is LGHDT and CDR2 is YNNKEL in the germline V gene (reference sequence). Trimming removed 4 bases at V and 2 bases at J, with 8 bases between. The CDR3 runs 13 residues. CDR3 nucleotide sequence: TGTGCCAGCAGCCTGGGCAGAAACTATGGCTACACCTTC. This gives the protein CASSLGRNYGYTF.

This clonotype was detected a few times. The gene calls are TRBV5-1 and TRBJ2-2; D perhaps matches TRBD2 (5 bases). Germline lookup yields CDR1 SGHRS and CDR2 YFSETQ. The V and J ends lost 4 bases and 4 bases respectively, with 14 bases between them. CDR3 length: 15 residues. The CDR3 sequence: CASSPGGSFTGELFF. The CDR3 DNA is TGCGCCAGCAGCCCCGGAGGAAGTTTCACCGGGGAGCTGTTTTTT.

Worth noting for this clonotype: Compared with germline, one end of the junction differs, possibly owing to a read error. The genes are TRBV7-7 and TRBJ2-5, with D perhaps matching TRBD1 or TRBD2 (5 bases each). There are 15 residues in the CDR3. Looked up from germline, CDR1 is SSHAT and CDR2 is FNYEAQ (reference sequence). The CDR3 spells CASSLTGTREETQYF. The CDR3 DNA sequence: TGTGCTAGCAGCTTGACCGGGACCAGAGAAGAGACCCAGTACTTC.

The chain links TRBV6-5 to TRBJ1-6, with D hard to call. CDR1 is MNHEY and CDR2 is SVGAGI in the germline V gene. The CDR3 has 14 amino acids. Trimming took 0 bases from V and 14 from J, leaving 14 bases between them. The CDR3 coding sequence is TGTGCCAGCAGTTACTCGAGACGGCTGGCGACCCTCCACTTT. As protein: CASSYSRRLATLHF.

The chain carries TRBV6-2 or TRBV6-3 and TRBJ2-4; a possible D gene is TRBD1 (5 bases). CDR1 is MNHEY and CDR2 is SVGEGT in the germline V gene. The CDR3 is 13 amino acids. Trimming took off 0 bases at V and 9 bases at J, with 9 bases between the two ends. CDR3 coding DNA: TGTGCCAGCAGTTACTCAGGGGTAATCATTCAGTACTTC. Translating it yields CASSYSGVIIQYF.

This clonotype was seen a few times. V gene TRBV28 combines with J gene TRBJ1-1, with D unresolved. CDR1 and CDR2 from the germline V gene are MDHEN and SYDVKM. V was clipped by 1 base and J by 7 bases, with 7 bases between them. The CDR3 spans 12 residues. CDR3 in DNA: TGTGCCAGCAGTTTATACCTAAGTGAAGCTTTCTTT. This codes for CASSLYLSEAFF.

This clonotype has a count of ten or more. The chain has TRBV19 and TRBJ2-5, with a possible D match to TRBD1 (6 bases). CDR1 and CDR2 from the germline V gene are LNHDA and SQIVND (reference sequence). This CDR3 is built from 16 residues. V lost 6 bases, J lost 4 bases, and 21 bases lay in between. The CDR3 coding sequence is TGTGCCAGTAGCCAAAATTACAGGGTCCCCGGAGAGACCCAGTACTTC. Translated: CASSQNYRVPGETQYF.

DNA for the CDR3: TGTGCCAGCAGCGTGTCCAGGGGGACAGATACGCAGTATTTT. The encoded protein is CASSVSRGTDTQYF. The V call is TRBV7-2, the J call TRBJ2-3; TRBD1 agrees at 7 bases. V shed 5 bases and J 3 bases; nucleotides not matched to a gene: 5. Looked up from germline, CDR1 is SGHTA and CDR2 is FQGNSA. This CDR3 contains 14 residues.

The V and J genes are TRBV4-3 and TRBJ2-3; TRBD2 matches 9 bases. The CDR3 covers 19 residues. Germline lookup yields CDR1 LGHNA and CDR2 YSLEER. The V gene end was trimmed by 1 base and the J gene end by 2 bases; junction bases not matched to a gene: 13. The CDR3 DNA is TGCGCCAGCAGCCAAGCTCCAAGTGGTAGCGGGAGACACACAGATACGCAGTATTTT. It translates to CASSQAPSGSGRHTDTQYF.

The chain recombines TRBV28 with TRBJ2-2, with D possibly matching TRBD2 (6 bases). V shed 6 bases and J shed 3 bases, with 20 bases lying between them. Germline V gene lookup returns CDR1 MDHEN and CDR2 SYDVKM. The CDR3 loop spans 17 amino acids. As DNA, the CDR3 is TGTGCCAGCAGCCCTCTCCCAGCAGCGGGCTACACCGGGGAGCTGTTTTTT. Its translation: CASSPLPAAGYTGELFF.